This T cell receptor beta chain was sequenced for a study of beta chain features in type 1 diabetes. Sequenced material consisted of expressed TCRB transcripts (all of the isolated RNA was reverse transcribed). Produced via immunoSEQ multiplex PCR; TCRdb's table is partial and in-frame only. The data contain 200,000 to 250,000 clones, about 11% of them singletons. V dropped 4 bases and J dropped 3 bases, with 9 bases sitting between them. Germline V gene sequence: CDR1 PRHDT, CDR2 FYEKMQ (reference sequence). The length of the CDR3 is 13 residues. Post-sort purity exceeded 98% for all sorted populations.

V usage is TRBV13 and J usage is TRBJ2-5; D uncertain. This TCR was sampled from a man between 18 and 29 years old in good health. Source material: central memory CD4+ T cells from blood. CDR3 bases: TGTGCCAGCAGCTCCCGCCCAAAAGAGACCCAGTACTTC. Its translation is CASSSRPKETQYF.